What follows is one T cell receptor (beta chain) and its context. What it recognizes is unknown. The data were taken from a study of a mutant IDH1 vaccine in newly diagnosed glioma. Across the whole study: The study started vaccination 4-6 weeks after radiotherapy alone, or with temozolomide cycles.

Using immunoSEQ multiplex PCR, the repertoire was profiled, and TCRdb retains in-frame clones only, with some absent. The sample records roughly 49,000 clones, over 80% being singletons. The CDR3 is 15 residues long. With V trimmed by 5 bases and J by 2 bases, 5 bases remained unmatched. Germline lookup yields CDR1 MNHNY and CDR2 SVGAGI (reference sequence). Regarding time point: week 35, safety follow-up. Every vaccine dose comprised 300 ug of mutant IDH1 20-mer peptide plus topical imiquimod. Patients in the study were vaccinated eight times, receiving shots in weeks 1, 3, 5, 7, 11, 15, 19 and 23. Each astrocytoma in the donors was new, WHO grade 3 or 4, IDH1-mutant and ATRX-lost. Study-level results: Vaccine-induced immune responses were detected in around 92% of patients.

The source was PBMCs, collected from a glioma patient whose treatment included an IDH1 peptide vaccine. This receptor was identified in a man between 50 and 59 years old with glioma. This chain connects TRBV6-6 to TRBJ1-4, with 7 bases identical to TRBD1. CDR3 residues: CASSLTGVTNEKLFF. CDR3 DNA: TGTGCCAGCAGTCTAACAGGGGTTACTAATGAAAAACTGTTTTTT.